The present entry profiles one T cell receptor (beta chain) with its context. Its target is not known. Thawed PBMCs were FACS-sorted into unstimulated CD4+CD25+CD127- regulatory T cells, CD4+CD25- non-regulatory cells, CD4 and CD8 cells. This record comes from a study of Tregs in tolerant kidney transplant recipients. Study findings and constraints: Expanding Tregs on activated donor B cells appeared to best identify donor-specific TCRbeta clones. Biological reproducibility was not directly addressed, but technical replication error appeared minimal.

Profiling relied on immunoSEQ multiplex PCR, and the TCRdb table lists in-frame clones only, not all of them. The profile shows some 100,000 clones, about 90% of them singletons. Germline CDR1 SGHVS, CDR2 FQNEAQ. V lost 1 base to trimming and J lost 7 bases, with 7 bases between them. This CDR3 is 13 amino acids long. The chain is built from TRBV7-8 and TRBJ1-4, with D maybe TRBD1 (5 bases). The source is a human donor in good health. The sample taken for sequencing was CD4+ T cells from blood. The CDR3 loop reads CASSLERGEKLFF. CDR3 in DNA: TGTGCCAGCAGCTTAGAGAGGGGTGAAAAACTGTTTTTT.